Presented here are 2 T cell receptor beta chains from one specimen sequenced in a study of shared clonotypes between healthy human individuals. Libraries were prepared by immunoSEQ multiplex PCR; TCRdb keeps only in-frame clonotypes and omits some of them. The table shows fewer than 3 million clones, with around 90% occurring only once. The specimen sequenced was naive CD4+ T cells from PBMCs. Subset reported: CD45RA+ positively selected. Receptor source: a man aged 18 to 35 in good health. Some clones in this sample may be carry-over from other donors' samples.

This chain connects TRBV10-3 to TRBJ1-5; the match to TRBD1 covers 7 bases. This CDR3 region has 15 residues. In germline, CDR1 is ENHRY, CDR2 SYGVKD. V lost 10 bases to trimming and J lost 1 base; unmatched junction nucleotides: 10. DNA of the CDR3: TGTGCCACCGTCGACAGGGCTGGGAGCAATCAGCCCCAGCATTTT. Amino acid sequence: CATVDRAGSNQPQHF.

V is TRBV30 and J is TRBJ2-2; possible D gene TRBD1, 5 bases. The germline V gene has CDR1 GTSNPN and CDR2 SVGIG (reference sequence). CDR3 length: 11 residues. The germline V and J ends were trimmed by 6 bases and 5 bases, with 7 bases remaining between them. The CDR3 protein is CACRETGELFF. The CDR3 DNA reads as TGTGCCTGCAGGGAAACCGGGGAGCTGTTTTTT.